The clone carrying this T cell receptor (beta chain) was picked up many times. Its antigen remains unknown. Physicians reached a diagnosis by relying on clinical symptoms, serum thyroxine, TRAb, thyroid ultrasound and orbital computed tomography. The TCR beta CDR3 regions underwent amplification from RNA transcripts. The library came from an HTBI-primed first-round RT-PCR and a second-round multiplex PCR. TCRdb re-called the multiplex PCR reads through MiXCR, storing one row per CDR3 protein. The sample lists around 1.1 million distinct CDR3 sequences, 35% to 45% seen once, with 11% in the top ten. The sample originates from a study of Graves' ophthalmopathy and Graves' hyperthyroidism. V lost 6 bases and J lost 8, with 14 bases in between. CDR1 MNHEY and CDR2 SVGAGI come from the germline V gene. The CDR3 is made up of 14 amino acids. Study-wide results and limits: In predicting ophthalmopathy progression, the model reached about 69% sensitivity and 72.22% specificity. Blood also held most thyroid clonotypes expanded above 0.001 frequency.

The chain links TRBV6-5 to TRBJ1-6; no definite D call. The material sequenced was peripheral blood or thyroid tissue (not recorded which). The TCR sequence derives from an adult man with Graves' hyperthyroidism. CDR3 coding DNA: TGTGCCAGCAGCCCTACTACGGGCTATTCACCCCTCCACTTT. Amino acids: CASSPTTGYSPLHF.